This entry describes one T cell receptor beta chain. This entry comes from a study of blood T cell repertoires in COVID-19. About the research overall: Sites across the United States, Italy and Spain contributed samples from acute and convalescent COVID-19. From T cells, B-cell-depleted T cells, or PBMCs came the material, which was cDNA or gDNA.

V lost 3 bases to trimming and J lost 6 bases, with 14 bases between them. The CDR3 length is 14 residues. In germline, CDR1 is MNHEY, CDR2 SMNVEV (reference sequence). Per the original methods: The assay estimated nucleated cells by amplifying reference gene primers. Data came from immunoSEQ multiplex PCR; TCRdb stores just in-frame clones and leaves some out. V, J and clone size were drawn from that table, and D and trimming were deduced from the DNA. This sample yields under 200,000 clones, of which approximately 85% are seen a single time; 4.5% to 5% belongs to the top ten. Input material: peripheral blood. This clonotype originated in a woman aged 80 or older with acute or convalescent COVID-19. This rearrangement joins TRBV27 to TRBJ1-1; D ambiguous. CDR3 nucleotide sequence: TGTGCCAGCAGTTTGTGGATTATGAGCGCTGAAGCTTTCTTT. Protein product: CASSLWIMSAEAFF.